This T cell receptor beta chain was retrieved from a study of esophageal squamous cell carcinoma under preoperative chemotherapy. Study overall: TCR repertoires were profiled from both peripheral blood T cells and tumor-infiltrating lymphocytes. Overall study findings and caveats: Peripheral T cells migrating into the tumor appeared to partly supply post-treatment tumor-infiltrating lymphocytes. Peripheral T cells showed a significant TCR diversity increase after chemotherapy, unlike tumor-infiltrating lymphocytes.

Time point meaning: after preoperative PTX-NDP chemotherapy. Preoperative chemotherapy with paclitaxel-nedaplatin was given to patients before surgery. CDR3 length equals 14 residues. Trimming cost V 8 bases and J 2 bases, with 12 bases left between them. TCRdb called the PCR reads again in MiXCR, with one record for every CDR3 protein. The sample has about 19,000 distinct CDR3 sequences, around 46% seen once. This clonotype was seen only a few times. Its antigen is as yet unknown. Sampling was conducted from a patient given preoperative chemotherapy. J is TRBJ2-2 and V is TRBV12-3 or TRBV12-4, with a tentative D call TRBD1 (7 bases). The clonotype was recovered from a human donor with esophageal squamous cell carcinoma. The donor label of this sample is uncertain. The CDR3 sequence: CASRGTANTGELFF. DNA for the CDR3: TGTGCCAGCCGGGGGACAGCTAACACCGGGGAGCTGTTTTTT.